A single TCR beta chain is shown here with its context. Its antigen remains unknown. Time point given: blood 4 weeks post-SBRT, at nephrectomy. Treatment in this sample: 15 Gy SBRT to primary tumor, nephrectomy 4 weeks later. Nephrectomy followed 15 Gy stereotactic body radiation by 4 weeks. Serial blood draws occurred at baseline and 2 and 4 weeks post-SBRT. The sample comes from a study of radiation and T cells in renal cell carcinoma. Study-level results: Baseline intratumoral clonotype presence is unknown without pretreatment biopsies.

Assay: immunoSEQ multiplex PCR; the TCRdb copy retains only in-frame clones and omits some. This sample has around 81,000 clones; around four fifths occur once, and the top ten carry 9.4%. The germline V and J ends were trimmed by 4 bases and 4 bases, with 8 bases remaining between them. CDR1 and CDR2 from the germline V gene are SGHRS and YFSETQ. The CDR3 contains 12 residues. The TCR comes from a man aged 45-65 years with renal cell carcinoma. The chain recombines TRBV5-1 with TRBJ2-5; a weak D match, TRBD2 (7 bases). The input for sequencing was blood, taken from a patient whose treatment included radiotherapy and nephrectomy. Here the CDR3 reads CASSAGAETQYF. CDR3 sequence (DNA): TGCGCCAGCAGCGCGGGGGCAGAGACCCAGTACTTC.